The 19 T cell receptor beta chains given below trace back to one sample, sequenced in a study of OX40 agonist ivuxolimab in advanced cancers. Sequencing used immunoSEQ multiplex PCR; TCRdb keeps in-frame clones, though not all of them. The sample has about 33,000 clones, about 87% seen once; the top ten hold around 4%. Sequencing was performed on CD4+ or CD8+ T cells sorted from blood, taken in a trial of the OX40 agonist ivuxolimab. These receptors originate from an adult with an advanced solid tumor such as melanoma, head and neck, liver or kidney cancer.

The chain is built from TRBV5-6 and TRBJ2-5; D not certain. The CDR3 contains 13 residues. Per germline, CDR1 SGHDT and CDR2 YYEEEE. V lost 2 bases and J lost 5, with 10 bases in between. This CDR3 reads CASSFAVSETQYF. CDR3 in DNA: TGTGCCAGCAGCTTTGCGGTATCTGAGACCCAGTACTTC.

This sequence joins TRBV20-1 and TRBJ1-2; D is perhaps TRBD1 (6 bases). Germline CDR1 reads DFQATT; CDR2 reads SNEGSKA (reference sequence). The V and J ends lost 5 bases and 8 bases respectively, with 12 bases between them. The CDR3 is 11 residues long. The CDR3 loop is CSALLGGGYTF. For the CDR3, the DNA is TGCAGTGCTCTTTTAGGGGGAGGCTACACCTTC.

The rearrangement links TRBV6-1 to TRBJ1-3; no firm D call. V was trimmed by 6 bases and J by 3 bases, leaving 9 bases between them. CDR3 length equals 13 residues. Germline lookup yields CDR1 MNHNS and CDR2 SASEGT. CDR3 sequence reads: CASRDLFGNTIYF. CDR3 sequence (DNA): TGTGCCAGCAGGGACTTATTTGGAAACACCATATATTTT.

The CDR3 loop reads CASRITGGLPQETQYF. The CDR3 nucleotides are TGTGCCAGTAGAATAACCGGGGGCCTACCCCAAGAGACCCAGTACTTC. This sequence joins TRBV19 and TRBJ2-5; D possibly matches TRBD1 or TRBD2 (6 bases each). V was clipped by 6 bases and J by 1 base, with 18 bases between them. The CDR3 loop spans 16 amino acids. Germline V gene lookup returns CDR1 LNHDA and CDR2 SQIVND (reference sequence).

This sequence joins TRBV6-1 and TRBJ1-5; D perhaps matches TRBD1 (5 bases). Germline loops: CDR1 MNHNS, CDR2 SASEGT. V lost 4 bases to trimming and J lost 6 bases, with 10 bases between them. The CDR3 has 13 residues. CDR3 region: CASSVTEPQPQHF. The CDR3 nucleotides are TGTGCCAGCAGTGTGACAGAGCCTCAGCCCCAGCATTTT.

The V and J genes are TRBV6-5 and TRBJ2-3, with a possible D match to TRBD1 (6 bases). Between the trimmed V and J ends, which lost 7 bases and 6 bases, there was a span of 14 bases. Germline-derived CDR1 and CDR2 are MNHEY and SVGAGI. The CDR3 consists of 13 residues. The CDR3 DNA is TGTGCCAGCAAAATCGGACAGTCGGATACGCAGTATTTT. Translated: CASKIGQSDTQYF.

V and J are TRBV7-9 and TRBJ2-3; D call uncertain. Trimming took off 8 bases at V and 0 bases at J, with 6 bases between the two ends. Germline assignment: CDR1 SEHNR and CDR2 FQNEAQ (reference sequence). This CDR3 has 12 amino acids. The chain's CDR3 is CASGSSTDTQYF. The CDR3, as DNA: TGTGCCAGCGGGTCGAGCACAGATACGCAGTATTTT.

The V gene is TRBV7-2, the J gene TRBJ2-7, with D perhaps being TRBD1 or TRBD2 (5 bases each). V dropped 5 bases and J dropped 0 bases, with 11 bases sitting between them. The CDR3 has 14 residues. From germline, CDR1 is SGHTA and CDR2 FQGNSA. The CDR3 DNA follows: TGTGCCAGCAGCCGGGACGGAGTCTCCTACGAGCAGTACTTC. This gives the protein CASSRDGVSYEQYF.

V and J are TRBV6-6 and TRBJ2-7; 12 bases align to TRBD2. V shed 4 bases, J shed 0 bases, and the junction held 1 base outside the gene matches. Germline V lookup: CDR1 MNHNY, CDR2 SVGAGI (reference sequence). The CDR3 has 15 amino acids. The CDR3: CASSLTSGSSYEQYF. The DNA for the CDR3 is TGTGCCAGCAGTTTGACTAGCGGGAGCTCCTACGAGCAGTACTTC.

The CDR3 DNA follows: TGTGCCAGCAGCGTTTTACAGGGATCCACCGGGGAGCTGTTTTTT. Amino acids: CASSVLQGSTGELFF. The chain carries TRBV9 and TRBJ2-2, with D tentatively TRBD1 (6 bases). The CDR3 length is 15 residues. Germline lookup yields CDR1 SGDLS and CDR2 YYNGEE. Trimming took 2 bases from V and 4 from J, leaving 12 bases between them.

The chain uses TRBV7-2 and TRBJ1-1; no clear D. The germline V gene encodes CDR1 SGHTA and CDR2 FQGNSA. This CDR3 has 14 amino acids. Trimming took 4 bases from V and 3 from J, leaving 12 bases between them. The CDR3 sequence: CASSSRIRDTEAFF. For the CDR3, the DNA is TGTGCCAGCAGCTCTAGAATACGGGACACTGAAGCTTTCTTT. The entire variable domain, with the rest obtained from reference TRBV7-2 and TRBJ1-1, is as follows: GAGVSQSPSNKVTEKGKDVELRCDPISGHTALYWYRQSLGQGLEFLIYFQGNSAPDKSGLPSDRFSAERTGGSVSTLTIQRTQQEDSAVYLCASSSRIRDTEAFFGQGTRLTVV.

CDR3 sequence (DNA): TGTGCCAGCAGTTTAGGGAGGAGCAATCAGCCCCAGCATTTT. This sequence encodes CASSLGRSNQPQHF. The chain couples TRBV28 to TRBJ1-5; no definite D call. CDR3 length: 14 residues. V lost 2 bases to trimming and J lost 1 base, with 6 bases between them. Looked up from germline, CDR1 is MDHEN and CDR2 is SYDVKM. Full variable domain (missing parts from reference TRBV28 and TRBJ1-5): DVKVTQSSRYLVKRTGEKVFLECVQDMDHENMFWYRQDPGLGLRLIYFSYDVKMKEKGDIPEGYSVSREKKERFSLILESASTNQTSMYLCASSLGRSNQPQHFGDGTRLSIL.

This chain joins TRBV4-1 and TRBJ2-6, with D possibly TRBD1 on 6 matching bases. Trimming stripped 8 bases from V and 6 bases from J, with 29 bases between. Germline values: CDR1 MGHRA, CDR2 YSYEKL. The CDR3 runs to 19 residues. This chain's CDR3 is CASQGGSGTRRFQANVLTF. The DNA for the CDR3 is TGCGCCAGCCAAGGGGGTTCCGGGACACGGCGGTTCCAGGCCAACGTCCTGACTTTC.

This clone was found once. The V call is TRBV6-1, the J call TRBJ1-5; D remains ambiguous. V was cut by 0 bases and J by 9 bases, with 15 bases left in between. The CDR3 consists of 15 residues. The germline gives CDR1 MNHNS, CDR2 SASEGT. CDR3 nucleotides: TGTGCCAGCAGTGAAGCCCGAGACGGCCGTCGGCCCCAGCATTTT. This translates into CASSEARDGRRPQHF.

The chain is built from TRBV30 and TRBJ2-2, with 10 nucleotides matching TRBD2. The CDR3 is 16 residues long. The germline gives CDR1 GTSNPN, CDR2 SVGIG (reference sequence). V shed 2 bases, J shed 4 bases, and the junction held 7 bases outside the gene matches. CDR3 protein: CAWSRAGGFSTGELFF. The CDR3 DNA is TGTGCCTGGAGTAGAGCGGGAGGGTTTAGCACCGGGGAGCTGTTTTTT.

The rearrangement joins TRBV27 to TRBJ2-7; 12 nucleotides align to TRBD2. Per the germline V gene, CDR1 is MNHEY and CDR2 is SMNVEV (reference sequence). This CDR3 region has 16 residues. V lost 3 bases, J lost 0 bases, and 3 bases stayed unmatched. CDR3 sequence: CASSFSTSGSSYEQYF. The CDR3 DNA reads as TGTGCCAGCAGTTTTTCGACTAGCGGGAGCTCCTACGAGCAGTACTTC.

The V gene is TRBV18, the J gene TRBJ1-1, with 7 bases aligning to TRBD1. The CDR3 contains 15 residues. Trimming removed 3 bases from V and 6 bases from J; junction bases left unmatched: 10. CDR1 is KGHSH, CDR2 LQKENI, per germline. The CDR3 bases are TGTGCCAGCTCACCGATCATTTGGACAGGCCCTGAAGCTTTCTTT. It translates to CASSPIIWTGPEAFF.

The rearrangement joins TRBV19 to TRBJ2-7, with D possibly TRBD2 on 7 matching bases. The CDR3 is made up of 16 amino acids. Germline V gene data show CDR1 as LNHDA and CDR2 as SQIVND (reference sequence). V was shortened by 4 bases and J by 5 bases, with 21 bases between the two germline ends. CDR3 sequence: CASSTYPTGGRNEQYF. CDR3 DNA: TGTGCCAGTAGTACCTACCCAACGGGGGGCCGGAACGAGCAGTACTTC. Together with reference TRBV19 and TRBJ2-7, the CDR3 gives the full variable domain: DGGITQSPKYLFRKEGQNVTLSCEQNLNHDAMYWYRQDPGQGLRLIYYSQIVNDFQKGDIAEGYSVSREKKESFPLTVTSAQKNPTAFYLCASSTYPTGGRNEQYFGPGTRLTVT.

The genes are TRBV6-6 and TRBJ2-3; TRBD2 matches 9 bases. Germline CDR1 reads MNHNY; CDR2 reads SVGAGI (reference sequence). This CDR3 contains 16 residues. V lost 2 bases, J lost 6 bases, and 9 bases stayed unmatched. In DNA form, the CDR3 reads TGTGCCAGCAGTTACACCGGTGCGGGGGGGCCGGATACGCAGTATTTT. It translates to CASSYTGAGGPDTQYF.